This entry describes one TCR beta chain. The antigen is unknown. The sample's treatment: roughly 18 received Ad26.COV2.S at low or high dose, single or two shots; several received placebo; per-sample allocation not given. Sample collection was performed on day 63 after the first vaccine or placebo injection. A Boston donor was an adult aged 18-55 years. Measured with immunoSEQ multiplex PCR; TCRdb has only the in-frame clones, and not every one. The table has about 480,000 clones, roughly 89% seen once. This CDR3 is built from 15 residues. Germline trimming cut 3 bases from V and 4 bases from J; bases unmatched to any gene: 4. CDR1 SNHLY and CDR2 FYNNEI come from the germline V gene. The sample belongs to a study of Ad26.COV2.S vaccination and SARS-CoV-2 variants. Study-level background: By the intramuscular route, Ad26.COV2.S was given once, or twice 56 days apart. Study-wide findings and caveats: Spike-specific TCR breadth was greater in vaccine than placebo recipients.

This clonotype originated in a person between 18 and 59 years old who received the Ad26.COV2.S COVID-19 vaccine or a placebo. Here the sequenced sample was peripheral blood, taken in a trial of Ad26.COV2.S vaccine versus placebo. This chain joins TRBV2 and TRBJ2-5, with TRBD2 matching over 11 bases. The CDR3 nucleotides are TGTGCCAGCAGTGAGTTAACTAGCGGGAGAGAGACCCAGTACTTC. It translates to CASSELTSGRETQYF.